Included here is one T cell receptor (beta chain) sequence, with context. Sequenced by immunoSEQ multiplex PCR; TCRdb stores in-frame clones only, minus some. This repertoire shows more than 550,000 clones, 80% to 90% found once; its top ten account for under 0.012%. The source of the sample is a study of shared T cell receptors in the human thymus. This CDR3 has 18 residues. The ends lost 4 bases at V and 7 bases at J; junction bases unmatched: 18. CDR1 and CDR2 (germline): LGHNA, YSLEER. The data were also submitted as part of a second study, on human thymus T cells. That report notes: Corrective surgery for congenital heart defects was being performed on the healthy Finnish infants who served as donors. Resections removed during corrective heart surgery provided the thymus tissue used. Gene usage (both V and J) appeared biased in thymic and blood repertoires. Thymic repertoires of unrelated individuals were reported in related research to overlap highly.

The source of this sequence is a girl in the first two years of life with a congenital heart defect. This chain connects TRBV4-3 to TRBJ2-2; 7 bases are shared with TRBD2. Sequenced: thymocytes. The CDR3 reads CASSPFTAGLAVYGELFF. In nucleotides, the CDR3 is TGCGCCAGCAGCCCTTTTACAGCGGGTCTAGCGGTTTACGGGGAGCTGTTTTTT.